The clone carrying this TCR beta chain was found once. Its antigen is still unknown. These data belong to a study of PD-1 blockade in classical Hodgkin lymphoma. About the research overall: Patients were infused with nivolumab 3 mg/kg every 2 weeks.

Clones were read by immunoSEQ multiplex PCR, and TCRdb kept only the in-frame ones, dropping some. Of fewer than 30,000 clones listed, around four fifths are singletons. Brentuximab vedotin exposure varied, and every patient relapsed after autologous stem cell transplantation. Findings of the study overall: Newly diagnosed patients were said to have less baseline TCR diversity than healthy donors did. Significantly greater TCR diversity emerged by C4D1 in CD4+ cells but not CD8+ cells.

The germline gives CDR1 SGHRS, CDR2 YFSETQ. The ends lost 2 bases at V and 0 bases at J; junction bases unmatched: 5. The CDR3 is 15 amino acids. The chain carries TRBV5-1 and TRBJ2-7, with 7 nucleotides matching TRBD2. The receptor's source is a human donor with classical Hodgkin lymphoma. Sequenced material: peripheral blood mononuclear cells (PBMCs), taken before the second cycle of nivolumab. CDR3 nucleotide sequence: TGCGCCAGCAGCTTCACGGGGGGTAGCTCCTACGAGCAGTACTTC. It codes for CASSFTGGSSYEQYF. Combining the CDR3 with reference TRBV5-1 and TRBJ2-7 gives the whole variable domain KAGVTQTPRYLIKTRGQQVTLSCSPISGHRSVSWYQQTPGQGLQFLFEYFSETQRNKGNFPGRFSGRQFSNSRSEMNVSTLELGDSALYLCASSFTGGSSYEQYFGPGTRLTVT.